Listed here are 8 T cell receptor beta chains from one sample, sequenced in a study of beta chain features in type 1 diabetes. Isolated RNA was reverse transcribed in full, so expressed TCRB transcripts were sequenced. Using immunoSEQ multiplex PCR, the repertoire was profiled, and TCRdb retains in-frame clones only, with some absent. The data show about 240,000 clones, roughly 14% seen once. These receptors are not linked to any known antigen. Overall study findings and caveats: Across all four CD4+ subsets, people with type 1 diabetes showed modestly shorter TCRB CDR3s.

The specimen sequenced was naive CD4+ T cells from blood. The source is a man aged 30-40 years with type 1 diabetes.

The chain combines TRBV5-6 with TRBJ2-1; TRBD2 matches 7 bases. J gave up 15 bases and V 0 bases, and 15 bases lay outside the gene matches. The CDR3 totals 15 residues. Germline loops: CDR1 SGHDT, CDR2 YYEEEE. The CDR3 DNA reads TGTGCCAGCAGCTTGGACACGGGAGGACCCTCTGTTGGGTTCTTC. Its translation: CASSLDTGGPSVGFF. Variable domain in full (rest from reference TRBV5-6 and TRBJ2-1): DAGVTQSPTHLIKTRGQQVTLRCSPKSGHDTVSWYQQALGQGPQFIFQYYEEEERQRGNFPDRFSGHQFPNYSSELNVNALLLGDSALYLCASSLDTGGPSVGFFGPGTRLTVL.

As to this clone: Other DNA sequences in this sample translate to the same CDR3. The V call is TRBV6-1, the J call TRBJ2-3, with D possibly TRBD2 on 5 matching bases. The germline V gene has CDR1 MNHNS and CDR2 SASEGT. CDR3 length: 14 residues. Trimming cost V 0 bases and J 6 bases, with 10 bases left between them. CDR3 coding DNA: TGTGCCAGCAGTGAAGCGGCGGGTAGTGATACGCAGTATTTT. This gives the protein CASSEAAGSDTQYF.

J is TRBJ2-2 and V is TRBV15; D gene uncertain. Germline CDR1 is LNHNV and CDR2 is YYDKDF (reference sequence). The CDR3 is 12 residues long. V was trimmed by 1 base and J by 6 bases, leaving 3 bases between them. CDR3 sequence reads: CATSRVSGELFF. CDR3 DNA sequence: TGTGCCACCAGCAGAGTATCCGGGGAGCTGTTTTTT. Supplemented by reference TRBV15 and TRBJ2-2, the full variable domain reads DAMVIQNPRYQVTQFGKPVTLSCSQTLNHNVMYWYQQKSSQAPKLLFHYYDKDFNNEADTPDNFQSRRPNTSFCFLDIRSPGLGDTAMYLCATSRVSGELFFGEGSRLTVL.

This clone was detected a few times. The chain employs TRBV6-5 and TRBJ2-7; D remains ambiguous. There are 14 residues in the CDR3. Trimming removed 2 bases at V and 2 bases at J, with 10 bases between. The germline CDR1 and CDR2 sequences are MNHEY and SVGAGI. Here the CDR3 reads CASSYSGTTYEQYF. CDR3 DNA: TGTGCCAGCAGTTACAGTGGCACTACCTACGAGCAGTACTTC.

This clone was observed a few times. This CDR3 is CASSQDDRGVSPGELFF. CDR3 sequence (DNA): TGTGCCAGCAGCCAAGACGACAGGGGTGTTTCGCCCGGGGAGCTGTTTTTT. This chain connects TRBV4-2 to TRBJ2-2; TRBD1 agrees at 8 bases. J was trimmed by 6 bases and V by 0 bases; bases with no gene match: 9. Germline values: CDR1 LGHNA, CDR2 YNFKEQ. The CDR3 covers 17 residues.

J is TRBJ1-5 and V is TRBV5-1, with D possibly TRBD1 on 6 matching bases. The CDR3 has 15 residues. V was cut by 5 bases and J by 4 bases, with 16 bases left in between. CDR1 and CDR2 (germline): SGHRS, YFSETQ. The CDR3 here is CASRPTGMGNQPQHF. The CDR3 nucleotides read TGCGCCAGCAGGCCTACAGGGATGGGGAATCAGCCCCAGCATTTT.

In this sample, this clone turned up a few times. V is TRBV5-1 and J is TRBJ2-7; 8 bases fit TRBD1. This CDR3 contains 15 residues. CDR1 SGHRS and CDR2 YFSETQ come from the germline V gene. V trimming: 5 bases; J trimming: 6 bases; junction bases outside the gene matches: 13. The CDR3 reads CASSLAGTGVGEQYF. The CDR3 DNA follows: TGCGCCAGCAGTCTCGCTGGGACAGGCGTCGGCGAGCAGTACTTC.

This chain links TRBV29-1 with TRBJ1-2; TRBD1 is a possible D gene (5 bases). This CDR3 contains 10 residues. V was cut by 3 bases and J by 7 bases, with 6 bases left in between. In germline, CDR1 is SQVTM, CDR2 ANQGSEA. The CDR3 DNA sequence: TGCAGCGTTGACAGGGTTGGCTACACCTTC. This encodes CSVDRVGYTF.